This TCR beta chain was observed in a study of T cell changes during pregnancy in multiple sclerosis (dated 2019 in TCRdb). General notes on the study: The study looked at changes in the T cell repertoire across pregnancy in women with multiple sclerosis.

Measured from the cysteine to the phenylalanine, the CDR3 is 12 residues long. The read is trimmed to its CDR3 DNA, 36 bases read in frame from base 1. As encoded in the germline V gene, CDR1 is MNHNS while CDR2 is SASEGT. V and J lose 7 bases and 1 base, and a span of 7 bases separates them. This clone has only a few counts. Its antigen specificity is not known. Qualities for individual bases were not recorded, and no much larger clone is one base off. Preparation of the library involved the immunoSEQ multiplex PCR assay. In its TCRdb copy, this immuneACCESS table keeps in-frame sequences only and misses some clones. Where compared with another copy, unresolved V genes explain less than half of these, and the others have no known cause. The sample table shows approximately 57,000 clones, and roughly nine tenths are seen once. Together, the top ten hold 0.15% to 0.2% of the sample.

The clonotype originates from a female donor with multiple sclerosis, enrolled in a pregnancy study. The chain is assembled from TRBV6-1 and TRBJ1-2, with no reliable assignment of the D segment. Sequenced material: CD4+ T cells from peripheral blood mononuclear cells, taken in the second trimester of pregnancy. The DNA sequence is given as TGTGCCAGCAAAGAGTTTAACTATGGCTACACCTTC. Its translation reads: CASKEFNYGYTF.